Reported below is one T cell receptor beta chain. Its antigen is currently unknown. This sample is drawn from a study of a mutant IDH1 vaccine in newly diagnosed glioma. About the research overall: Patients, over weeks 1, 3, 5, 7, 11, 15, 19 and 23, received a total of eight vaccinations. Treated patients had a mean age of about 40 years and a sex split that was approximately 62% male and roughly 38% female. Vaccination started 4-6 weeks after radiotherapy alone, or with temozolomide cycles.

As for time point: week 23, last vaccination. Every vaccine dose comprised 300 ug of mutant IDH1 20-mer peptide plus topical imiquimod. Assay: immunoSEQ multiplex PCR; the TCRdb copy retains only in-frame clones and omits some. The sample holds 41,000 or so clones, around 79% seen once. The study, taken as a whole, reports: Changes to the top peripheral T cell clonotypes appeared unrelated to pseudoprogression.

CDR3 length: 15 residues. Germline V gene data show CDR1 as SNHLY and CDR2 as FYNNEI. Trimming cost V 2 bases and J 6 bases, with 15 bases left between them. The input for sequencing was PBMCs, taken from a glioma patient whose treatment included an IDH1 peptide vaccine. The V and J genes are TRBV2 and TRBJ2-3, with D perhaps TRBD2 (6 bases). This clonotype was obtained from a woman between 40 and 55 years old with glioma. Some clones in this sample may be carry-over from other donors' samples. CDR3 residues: CASSELGWGDDTQYF. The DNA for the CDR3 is TGTGCCAGCAGTGAACTTGGGTGGGGGGACGATACGCAGTATTTT.